The 13 T cell receptor beta chains listed next were all sequenced from one sample in a study of cytomegalovirus exposure and HLA in healthy donors (dated 2017 in TCRdb). The library was obtained by the immunoSEQ multiplex PCR assay. The multiplex PCR relied on a mix of 60 forward primers for TCR Vbeta segments and 13 reverse primers for TCR Jbeta segments. TCRdb took this table from immuneACCESS and kept in-frame rearrangements with V and J called. Such tables lack part of the clones; where checked against another copy, unresolved V genes explain under half of the gap, and the rest is unexplained. Present in this sample are about 110,000 clones, 70% to 80% of which were seen just once. The ten largest clones add up to 0.79% of the sample. The specimen sequenced was PBMCs. These TCRs come from a boy younger than 18 in good health and CMV-seronegative.

In its sample, this clone was seen a few times. The chain has TRBV5-1 and TRBJ2-5, with 7 positions matching TRBD1. The J call may be incorrect, as the DNA end agrees better with TRBJ2-7. The germline V gene has CDR1 SGHRS and CDR2 YFSETQ. This CDR3 comprises 14 residues. The CDR3 loop reads CASSLAGGGYEQYF. CDR3 bases: TGCGCCAGCAGCTTGGCAGGGGGTGGTTACGAGCAGTACTTC.

A word on this clone: A much larger clonotype is one base distant, so this may be a read error. V and J are TRBV6-5 and TRBJ2-5; 7 bases agree with TRBD1. Matching the DNA end better, TRBJ2-7 makes the J call doubtful. CDR3 length: 15 amino acids. From germline, CDR1 is MNHEY and CDR2 SVGAGI. CDR3 nucleotide sequence: TGTGCCAGCAGTTACTCGACAGGGAGCTCCTACGAGCAGTACTTC. Amino acid sequence: CASSYSTGSSYEQYF.

This clone has more than one count but fewer than ten. V is TRBV30 and J is TRBJ2-3; D ambiguous. V dropped 1 base and J dropped 6 bases, with 11 bases sitting between them. The CDR3 runs to 13 residues. Germline V CDR1 and CDR2: GTSNPN, SVGIG (reference sequence). For the CDR3, the DNA is TGTGCCTGGAGTGAGACCCGCAGGGATACGCAGTATTTT. Its translation is CAWSETRRDTQYF.

This clone was counted only a few times. The V gene is TRBV7-2, the J gene TRBJ2-7; D unclear. This CDR3 region has 14 residues. CDR1 SGHTA and CDR2 FQGNSA come from the germline V gene. Trimming removed 4 bases from V and 2 bases from J, with 12 bases in between. The CDR3 protein is CASSSSTGPYEQYF. The DNA of the CDR3 is TGTGCCAGCAGCTCTTCGACTGGCCCCTACGAGCAGTACTTC.

This clone appeared a single time. The chain recombines TRBV27 with TRBJ2-7; D ambiguous. V lost 1 base and J 7 bases, leaving 14 bases between the germline ends. Germline V gene lookup returns CDR1 MNHEY and CDR2 SMNVEV (reference sequence). The CDR3 is 14 amino acids. Written as DNA, the CDR3 is TGTGCCAGCAGTTTATTCCAGGCCTCCAAGGAGCAGTACTTC. Protein: CASSLFQASKEQYF.

The rearrangement links TRBV28 to TRBJ1-1; 7 positions agree with TRBD1. CDR1 is MDHEN and CDR2 is SYDVKM in the germline V gene. V shed 5 bases, J shed 3 bases, and the junction held 6 bases outside the gene matches. This CDR3 is 14 amino acids long. For the CDR3, the DNA is TGTGCCAGCAGTGGAGGGACAGCCTACACTGAAGCTTTCTTT. Translated, it gives CASSGGTAYTEAFF.

This chain links TRBV10-3 with TRBJ1-5, with no clear D. V was cut by 4 bases and J by 4 bases, with 8 bases left in between. The germline gives CDR1 ENHRY, CDR2 SYGVKD. CDR3 size: 13 residues. The CDR3, as DNA: TGTGCCATCAGTGCCCAGGCAAATCAGCCCCAGCATTTT. It specifies CAISAQANQPQHF.

The rearrangement joins TRBV30 to TRBJ1-5; perhaps TRBD1 as D (6 bases). Germline V gene lookup returns CDR1 GTSNPN and CDR2 SVGIG (reference sequence). V lost 1 base and J 4 bases, leaving 8 bases between the germline ends. The CDR3 extends over 13 amino acids. CDR3 in DNA: TGTGCCTGGAGTGAACAGGGAAATCAGCCCCAGCATTTT. This encodes CAWSEQGNQPQHF.

The V and J genes are TRBV5-4 and TRBJ1-3; the D is unclear. The CDR3 contains 17 residues. Looked up from germline, CDR1 is SGHNT and CDR2 is YYREEE (reference sequence). V lost 1 base, J lost 0 bases, and 14 bases lay in between. The CDR3 DNA reads as TGTGCCAGCAGCTTGCCAGGCAGAACCAGCTCTGGAAACACCATATATTTT. It is translated as CASSLPGRTSSGNTIYF.

The chain employs TRBV7-8 and TRBJ1-5; D gene unclear. Trimming stripped 4 bases from V and 2 bases from J, with 15 bases between. The CDR3 loop spans 16 amino acids. Germline values: CDR1 SGHVS, CDR2 FQNEAQ. CDR3 residues: CASSSRSLRGNQPQHF. The CDR3 bases are TGTGCCAGCAGCTCCCGGTCCCTTCGAGGCAATCAGCCCCAGCATTTT.

This clone was found once. The V and J genes are TRBV9 and TRBJ2-5, with D possibly matching TRBD2 (7 bases). The CDR3 totals 13 residues. Trimming shortened V by 2 bases and J by 6 bases, and 11 bases separated the two germline ends. Looked up from germline, CDR1 is SGDLS and CDR2 is YYNGEE. CDR3 region: CASSVEGGKTQYF. CDR3 coding DNA: TGTGCCAGCAGCGTCGAGGGGGGGAAGACCCAGTACTTC.

This clone was detected once. J is TRBJ2-7 and V is TRBV7-3; D is uncertain. V was shortened by 0 bases and J by 0 bases, with 12 bases between the two germline ends. The CDR3 extends over 16 amino acids. Germline V CDR1 and CDR2: SGHTA, FQGTGA. The CDR3 region is CASSLTTETLSYEQYF. The CDR3 nucleotides are TGTGCCAGCAGCTTAACGACGGAGACCCTCTCCTACGAGCAGTACTTC.

This sequence joins TRBV9 and TRBJ2-5; 8 positions agree with TRBD2. V shed 1 base, J shed 7 bases, and the junction held 6 bases outside the gene matches. CDR3 length: 14 residues. Germline V gives CDR1 SGDLS, CDR2 YYNGEE. CDR3 in amino acids: CASSVLGTSGTQYF. DNA of the CDR3: TGTGCCAGCAGCGTATTGGGGACTAGTGGGACCCAGTACTTC. The full variable domain, in which reference TRBV9 and TRBJ2-5 provide the parts outside the CDR3, is DSGVTQTPKHLITATGQRVTLRCSPRSGDLSVYWYQQSLDQGLQFLIQYYNGEERAKGNILERFSAQQFPDLHSELNLSSLELGDSALYFCASSVLGTSGTQYFGPGTRLLVL.